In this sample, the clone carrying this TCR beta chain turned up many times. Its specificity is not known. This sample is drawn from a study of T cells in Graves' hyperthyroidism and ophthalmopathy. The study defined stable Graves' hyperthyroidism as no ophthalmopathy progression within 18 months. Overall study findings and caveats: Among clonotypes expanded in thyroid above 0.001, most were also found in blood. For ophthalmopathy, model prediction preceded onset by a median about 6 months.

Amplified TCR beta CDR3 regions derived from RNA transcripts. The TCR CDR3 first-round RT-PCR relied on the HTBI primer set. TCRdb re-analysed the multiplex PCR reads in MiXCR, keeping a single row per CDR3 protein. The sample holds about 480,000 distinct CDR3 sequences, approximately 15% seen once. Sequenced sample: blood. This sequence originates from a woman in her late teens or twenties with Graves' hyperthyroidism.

The CDR3 protein is CASGPAGHNEQFF. The CDR3 coding sequence is TGTGCTAGTGGCCCAGCGGGGCACAATGAGCAGTTCTTC. The chain uses TRBV12-5 and TRBJ2-1; the match to TRBD2 covers 7 bases. The trim removed 6 bases at V and 5 bases at J, leaving 4 bases unmatched. From germline, CDR1 is LGHNT and CDR2 FRNRAP. The CDR3 covers 13 residues.